This T cell receptor beta chain was sequenced during a study of response to subunit inactivated influenza vaccine. TCRdb itself ran the RT-PCR reads through MiXCR, one entry per CDR3 protein. Of about 520,000 distinct CDR3 sequences listed, more than 7% are singletons. V was clipped by 0 bases and J by 3 bases; unmatched bases: 13. This CDR3 spans 19 amino acids. Germline CDR1 and CDR2: LGHDT and YNNKEL (reference sequence). This clonotype was sampled from a man aged 50 to 75 who received an inactivated influenza vaccine. The V gene is TRBV3-1, the J gene TRBJ1-2, with TRBD1 matching 10 bases. The input for sequencing was PBMCs from blood, taken 23 months after vaccination. CDR3 sequence (DNA): TGTGCCAGCAGCCAAGATCTTGGGACAGGGGCTAACAGGGACTATGGCTACACCTTC. Protein: CASSQDLGTGANRDYGYTF.